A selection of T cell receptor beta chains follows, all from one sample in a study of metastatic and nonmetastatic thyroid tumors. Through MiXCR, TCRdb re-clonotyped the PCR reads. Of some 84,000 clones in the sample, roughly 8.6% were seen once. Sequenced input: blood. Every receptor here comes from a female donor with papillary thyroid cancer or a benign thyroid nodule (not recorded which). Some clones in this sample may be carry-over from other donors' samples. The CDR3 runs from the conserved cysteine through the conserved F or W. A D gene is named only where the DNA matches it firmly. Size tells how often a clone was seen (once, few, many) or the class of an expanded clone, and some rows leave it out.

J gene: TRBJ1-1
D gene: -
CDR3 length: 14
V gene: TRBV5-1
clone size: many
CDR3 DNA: TGCGCCAGCAGCTTACAGGGTGATCACACTGAAGCTTTCTTT
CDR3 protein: CASSLQGDHTEAFF

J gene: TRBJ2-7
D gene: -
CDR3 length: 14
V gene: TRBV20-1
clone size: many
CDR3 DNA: TGCAGTGCAGACACAGGGTTGCTCGGGACCGAGCAGTACTTC
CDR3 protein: CSADTGLLGTEQYF

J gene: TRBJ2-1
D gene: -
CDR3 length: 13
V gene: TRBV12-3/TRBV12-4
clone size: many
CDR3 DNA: TGTGCCAGCAGTTTGGGCGACTCTTCGGAGCAGTTCTTC
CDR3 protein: CASSLGDSSEQFF

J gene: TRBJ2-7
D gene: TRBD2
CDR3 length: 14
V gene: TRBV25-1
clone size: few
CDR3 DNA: TGTGCCAGCAGTGAGCTAGCGGGAGTCTACGAGCAGTACTTC
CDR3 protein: CASSELAGVYEQYF

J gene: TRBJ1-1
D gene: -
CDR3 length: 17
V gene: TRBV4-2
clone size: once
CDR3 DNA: TGTGCCAGCAGCGCAGGGAGTGTACGATTCATGAACACTGAAGCTTTCTTT
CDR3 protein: CASSAGSVRFMNTEAFF

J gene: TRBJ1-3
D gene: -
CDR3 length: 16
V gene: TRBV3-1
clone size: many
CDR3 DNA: TGTGCCAGCAGCCAAGGGGGCTCGGACTCTGGAAACACCATATATTTT
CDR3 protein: CASSQGGSDSGNTIYF

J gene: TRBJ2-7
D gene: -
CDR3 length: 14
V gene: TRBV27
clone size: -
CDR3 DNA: TGTGCCAGCAGAACAGGCCAAGAGTCCTACGAGCAGTACTTC
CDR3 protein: CASRTGQESYEQYF

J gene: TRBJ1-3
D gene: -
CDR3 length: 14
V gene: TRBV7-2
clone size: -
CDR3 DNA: TGTTCCAGCAGCTTAGCGATGGCTGGAAACACCATATATTTT
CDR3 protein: CSSSLAMAGNTIYF

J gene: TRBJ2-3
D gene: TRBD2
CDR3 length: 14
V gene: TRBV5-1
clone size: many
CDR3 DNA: TGCGCCAGCCGGCGGGGGGCAAGCACAGATACGCAGTATTTT
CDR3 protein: CASRRGASTDTQYF

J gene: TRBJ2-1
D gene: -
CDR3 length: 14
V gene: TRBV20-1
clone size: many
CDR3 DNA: TGCAGTGCAGTGACAGGAAGCTCCTACAATGAGCAGTTCTTC
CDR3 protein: CSAVTGSSYNEQFF

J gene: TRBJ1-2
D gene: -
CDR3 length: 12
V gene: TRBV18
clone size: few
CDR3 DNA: TGTGCCAGCTCGACAGCCGGCGGCGGCTACACCTTC
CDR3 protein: CASSTAGGGYTF

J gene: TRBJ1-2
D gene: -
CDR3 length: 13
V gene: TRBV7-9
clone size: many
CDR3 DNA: TGTGCCAGTAGCTTAGAGGACAACTATGGCTACACCTTC
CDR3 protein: CASSLEDNYGYTF

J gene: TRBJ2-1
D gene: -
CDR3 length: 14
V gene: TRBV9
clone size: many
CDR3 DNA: TGTGCCAGCAGCGTAGGCCGGTCCTACAATGAGCAGTTCTTC
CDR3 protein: CASSVGRSYNEQFF

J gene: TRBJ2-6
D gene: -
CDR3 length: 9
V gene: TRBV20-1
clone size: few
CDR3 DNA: TGCAGTGCTAGAGACCTGGGGACTTTC
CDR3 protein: CSARDLGTF

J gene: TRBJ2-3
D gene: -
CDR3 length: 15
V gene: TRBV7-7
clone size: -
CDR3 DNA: TGTGCTAGCAGCTTAAGTACATCTAGCACAGATACGCAGTATTTT
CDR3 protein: CASSLSTSSTDTQYF

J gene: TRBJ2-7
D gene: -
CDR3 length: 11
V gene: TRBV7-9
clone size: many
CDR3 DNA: TGTGCCAGCAGCCTACAGGGAGGGCTGTACTTC
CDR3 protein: CASSLQGGLYF

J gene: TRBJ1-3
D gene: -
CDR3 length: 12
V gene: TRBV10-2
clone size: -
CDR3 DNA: TGCGCCAGCGGGGGCGTCGGAAACACCATATATTTT
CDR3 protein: CASGGVGNTIYF

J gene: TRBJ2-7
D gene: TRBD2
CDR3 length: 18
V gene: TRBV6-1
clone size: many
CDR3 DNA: TGTGCCAGCGAGTGGATTAGCGGGGGGGTTAGGACTTCCGACGAGCAGTACTTC
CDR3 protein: CASEWISGGVRTSDEQYF

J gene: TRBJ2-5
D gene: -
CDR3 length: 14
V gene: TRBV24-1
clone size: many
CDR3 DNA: TGTGCCACCAGGAGCGCAGGGCTTCAAGAGACCCAGTACTTC
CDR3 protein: CATRSAGLQETQYF

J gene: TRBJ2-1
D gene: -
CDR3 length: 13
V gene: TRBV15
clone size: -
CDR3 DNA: TGTGCCACCAGCAGATCCCTAGGCAATGAGCAGTTCTTC
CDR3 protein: CATSRSLGNEQFF

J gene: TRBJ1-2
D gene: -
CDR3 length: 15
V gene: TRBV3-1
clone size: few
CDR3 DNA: TGTGCCAGCAGCCAAGATCCTGGGGCACCTAGAGGCTACACCTTC
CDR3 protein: CASSQDPGAPRGYTF

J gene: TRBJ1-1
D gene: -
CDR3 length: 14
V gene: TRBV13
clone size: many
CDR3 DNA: TGTGCCAGCAGCTTAGGACAGCTACTCACTGAAGCTTTCTTT
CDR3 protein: CASSLGQLLTEAFF

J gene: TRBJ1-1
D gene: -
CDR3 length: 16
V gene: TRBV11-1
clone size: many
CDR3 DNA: TGTGCCAGCAGCTTACCTTGGGACACCTCGAACACTGAAGCTTTCTTT
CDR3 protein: CASSLPWDTSNTEAFF

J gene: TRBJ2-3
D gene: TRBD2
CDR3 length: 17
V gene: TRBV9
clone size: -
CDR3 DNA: TGTGCCAGCAGCGTGTTTTTAGCGGGAGTAGGCACAGATACGCAGTATTTT
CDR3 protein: CASSVFLAGVGTDTQYF

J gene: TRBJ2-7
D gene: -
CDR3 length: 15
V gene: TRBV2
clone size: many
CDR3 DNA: TGTGCCAGCGACAGGGTGTTGGCGGGGACCTACGAGCAGTACTTC
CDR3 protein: CASDRVLAGTYEQYF

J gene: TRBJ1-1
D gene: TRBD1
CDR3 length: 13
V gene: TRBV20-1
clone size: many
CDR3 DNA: TGCAGTGCTAGAGAGACAGGGGACACTGAAGCTTTCTTT
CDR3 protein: CSARETGDTEAFF

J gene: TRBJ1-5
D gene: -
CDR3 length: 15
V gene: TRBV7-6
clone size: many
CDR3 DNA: TGTGCCAGCAGCTTAGGATCGGGCAACAATCAGCCCCAGCATTTT
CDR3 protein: CASSLGSGNNQPQHF

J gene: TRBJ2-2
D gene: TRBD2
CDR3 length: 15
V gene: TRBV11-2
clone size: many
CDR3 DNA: TGTGCCAGCAGCTTAATCCTAGCGGGGACCGGGGAGCTGTTTTTT
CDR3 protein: CASSLILAGTGELFF

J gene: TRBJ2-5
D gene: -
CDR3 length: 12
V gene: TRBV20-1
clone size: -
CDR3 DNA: TGCAGTGCTAGAGTGGGGCAAGAGACCCAGTACTTC
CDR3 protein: CSARVGQETQYF

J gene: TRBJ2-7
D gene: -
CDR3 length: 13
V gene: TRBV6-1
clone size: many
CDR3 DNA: TGTGCCAGCAGTGAAGGAGACTCCTACGAGCAGTACTTC
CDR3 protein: CASSEGDSYEQYF

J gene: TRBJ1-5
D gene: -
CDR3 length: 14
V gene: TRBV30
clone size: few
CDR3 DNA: TGTGCCTGGAGCCAGGGGTCAAGCAATCAGCCCCAGCATTTT
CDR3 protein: CAWSQGSSNQPQHF

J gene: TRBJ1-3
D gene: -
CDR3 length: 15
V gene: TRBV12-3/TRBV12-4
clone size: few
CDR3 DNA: TGTGCCAGCGAACAAAGGGGTCTCGGTGGAAACACCATATATTTT
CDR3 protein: CASEQRGLGGNTIYF

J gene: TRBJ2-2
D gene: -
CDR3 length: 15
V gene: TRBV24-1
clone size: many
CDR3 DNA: TGTGCCACCAGTGATCTCCAGGGGAACACCGGGGAGCTGTTTTTT
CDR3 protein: CATSDLQGNTGELFF

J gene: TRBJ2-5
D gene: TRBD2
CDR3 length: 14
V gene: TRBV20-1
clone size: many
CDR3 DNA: TGCAGTGCTAGAGGTAGCGGGGCCCAAGAGACCCAGTACTTC
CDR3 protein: CSARGSGAQETQYF

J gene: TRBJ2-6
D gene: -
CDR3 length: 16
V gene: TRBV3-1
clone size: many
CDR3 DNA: TGTGCCAGCAGCCAAAACCGCATCTCTGGGGCCAACGTCCTGACTTTC
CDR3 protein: CASSQNRISGANVLTF

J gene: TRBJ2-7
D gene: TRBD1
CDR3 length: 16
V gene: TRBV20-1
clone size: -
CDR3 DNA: TGCAGTGCTAGAGGTTTCCCACAGGGGGACTCCTACGAGCAGTACTTC
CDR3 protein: CSARGFPQGDSYEQYF

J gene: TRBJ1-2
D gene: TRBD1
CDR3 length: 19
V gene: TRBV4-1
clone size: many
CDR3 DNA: TGCGCCAGCAGCCCTCAGGGGGGACGAGGGATTTTACATGGTTCTGGCTACACCTTC
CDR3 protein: CASSPQGGRGILHGSGYTF

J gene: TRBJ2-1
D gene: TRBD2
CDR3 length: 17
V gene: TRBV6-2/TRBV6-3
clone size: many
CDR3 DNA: TGTGCCAGCAGTTACAAACTCGACGGGGGGGGGTACAATGAGCAGTTCTTC
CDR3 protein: CASSYKLDGGGYNEQFF

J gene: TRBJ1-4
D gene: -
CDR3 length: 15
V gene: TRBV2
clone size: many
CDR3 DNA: TGTGCCAGCAGTGAAAGGGGGATCCTTAATGAAAAACTGTTTTTC
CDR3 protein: CASSERGILNEKLFF

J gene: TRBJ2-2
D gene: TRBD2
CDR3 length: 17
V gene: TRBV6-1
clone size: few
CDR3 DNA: TGTGCCAGCAAAAGGGGGTGTCTAGCGGGGGCTGGCGGGGAGCTGTTTTTT
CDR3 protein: CASKRGCLAGAGGELFF

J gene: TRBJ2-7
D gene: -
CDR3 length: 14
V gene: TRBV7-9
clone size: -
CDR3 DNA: TGTGCCAGCAGCTTAGTCCGAAGTTCCTACGAGCAGTACTTC
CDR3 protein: CASSLVRSSYEQYF

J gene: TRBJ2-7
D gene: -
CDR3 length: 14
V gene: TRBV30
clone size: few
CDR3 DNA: TGTGCCTGGAGTGTAAAAGGGGGCGGGAACGAGCAGTACTTC
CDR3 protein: CAWSVKGGGNEQYF

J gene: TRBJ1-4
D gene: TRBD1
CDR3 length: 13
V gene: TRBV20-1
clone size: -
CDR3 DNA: TGCAGTGCTAAGACAGGGGGCAGGGAAAAACTGTTTTTT
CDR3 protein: CSAKTGGREKLFF

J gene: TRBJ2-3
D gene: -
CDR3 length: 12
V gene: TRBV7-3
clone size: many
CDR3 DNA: TGTGCCAGCAGCTTAGAGGGGGATACGCAGTATTTT
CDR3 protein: CASSLEGDTQYF

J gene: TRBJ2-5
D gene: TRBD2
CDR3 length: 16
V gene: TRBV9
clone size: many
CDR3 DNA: TGTGCCAGCAGCATCGGGACTAGCGGGGGGCAAGAGACCCAGTACTTC
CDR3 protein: CASSIGTSGGQETQYF

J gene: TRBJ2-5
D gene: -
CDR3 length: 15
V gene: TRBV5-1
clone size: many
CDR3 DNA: TGCGCCAGCGTCGACTCGGGGGGCAAAGTGGAGACCCAGTACTTC
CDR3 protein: CASVDSGGKVETQYF

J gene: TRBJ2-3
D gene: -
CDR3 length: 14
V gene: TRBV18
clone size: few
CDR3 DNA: TGTGCCAGCTCACCACCGGGGGTTGCAGATACGCAGTATTTT
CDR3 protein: CASSPPGVADTQYF

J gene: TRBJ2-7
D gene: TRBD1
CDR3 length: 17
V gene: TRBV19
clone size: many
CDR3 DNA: TGTGCCAGTAGTACTGGGGACAGGGGGCAGTCCGACTACGAGCAGTACTTC
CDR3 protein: CASSTGDRGQSDYEQYF

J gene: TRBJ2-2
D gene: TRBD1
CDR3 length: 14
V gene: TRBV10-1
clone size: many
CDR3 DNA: TGCGCCAGCAGAGACAGGGTTGGCACCGGGGAGCTGTTTTTT
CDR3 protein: CASRDRVGTGELFF

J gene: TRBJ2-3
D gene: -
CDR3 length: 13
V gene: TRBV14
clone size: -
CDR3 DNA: TGTGCCAGCAGCCAAGATCTTGTAGATACGCAGTATTTT
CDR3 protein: CASSQDLVDTQYF

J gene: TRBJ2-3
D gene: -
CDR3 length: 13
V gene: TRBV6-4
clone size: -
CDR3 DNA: TGTGCCAGCAGCAACACAGGAGAGGGTACGCAGTATTTT
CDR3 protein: CASSNTGEGTQYF